This is a list of T cell receptor beta chains from one sample in a study of T cells after yellow fever vaccination. TCRdb analysed the 5' RACE reads with MiXCR anew, one entry per CDR3 protein. Of a few hundred thousand distinct CDR3 sequences in the sample, approximately 4.5% are singletons; the top ten hold around 19%. The sample consisted of PBMCs, taken 15 days after the yellow fever booster vaccination. Receptors were obtained from a man aged 18 to 29 who received the YFV17D yellow fever vaccine. CDR3s include the opening cysteine and the closing phenylalanine or tryptophan. The D gene is left open where the match is weak. Expanded clones are given a class, and other clones once, few, many or no size at all.

J | V | size | D | length | CDR3 | DNA
TRBJ1-5 | TRBV7-3 | NA | NA | 15 | CASSPKILSNQPQHF | TGTGCCAGCAGCCCCAAGATTCTTAGCAATCAGCCCCAGCATTTT
TRBJ2-2 | TRBV6-2/TRBV6-3 | many | TRBD1 | 14 | CASSRGLYTGELFF | TGTGCCAGCAGTAGGGGGCTCTACACCGGGGAGCTGTTTTTT
TRBJ1-1 | TRBV7-3 | many | NA | 13 | CASSLNRDTEAFF | TGTGCCAGCAGCTTAAATAGGGACACTGAAGCTTTCTTT
TRBJ1-1 | TRBV5-5 | many | NA | 14 | CASSFRQMNTEAFF | TGTGCCAGCAGCTTCCGGCAGATGAACACTGAAGCTTTCTTT
TRBJ1-2 | TRBV12-3/TRBV12-4 | few | NA | 13 | CASSIGANYGYTF | TGTGCCAGCAGCATCGGAGCTAACTATGGCTACACCTTC
TRBJ2-3 | TRBV4-3 | many | TRBD2 | 15 | CASSPVLAGTDTQYF | TGCGCCAGCAGCCCAGTACTAGCGGGCACAGATACGCAGTATTTT
TRBJ2-5 | TRBV7-9 | many | NA | 13 | CASSLDREETQYF | TGTGCCAGCAGCTTAGACAGAGAAGAGACCCAGTACTTC
TRBJ1-6 | TRBV9 | few | NA | 14 | CASSVGQRDSPLHF | TGTGCCAGCAGCGTAGGACAGAGAGATTCACCCCTCCACTTT
TRBJ2-7 | TRBV4-1 | NA | NA | 18 | CASSPRNVGGPGSYEQYF | TGCGCCAGCAGCCCCAGAAACGTAGGGGGCCCCGGGAGCTACGAGCAGTACTTC
TRBJ2-5 | TRBV5-1 | few | NA | 13 | CASSLFQQETQYF | TGCGCCAGCAGCTTGTTTCAGCAAGAGACCCAGTACTTC
TRBJ1-2 | TRBV12-3/TRBV12-4 | many | NA | 14 | CASSPFRGGHGYTF | TGTGCCAGCTCCCCCTTCCGTGGGGGACATGGCTACACCTTC
TRBJ2-5 | TRBV29-1 | NA | NA | 14 | CSVEARGGGETQYF | TGCAGCGTTGAAGCCCGGGGCGGAGGGGAGACCCAGTACTTC
TRBJ2-3 | TRBV25-1 | few | TRBD1 | 14 | CASSGGQGKDTQYF | TGTGCCAGCAGTGGAGGACAGGGGAAAGATACGCAGTATTTT
TRBJ2-6 | TRBV7-2 | NA | NA | 18 | CASSLGGILLSGANVLTF | TGTGCCAGCAGCTTAGGAGGGATACTACTCTCTGGGGCCAACGTCCTGACTTTC
TRBJ2-5 | TRBV5-4 | few | NA | 14 | CASSLPGTAETQYF | TGTGCCAGCAGCTTGCCCGGGACCGCGGAGACCCAGTACTTC
TRBJ1-6 | TRBV15 | NA | TRBD1 | 15 | CATSIGTGGDSPLHF | TGTGCCACCAGCATTGGGACAGGGGGAGATTCACCCCTCCACTTT
TRBJ2-3 | TRBV5-1 | many | NA | 17 | CASGNVEDGGLTDTQYF | TGCGCCAGCGGGAATGTCGAGGACGGGGGGCTTACAGATACGCAGTATTTT
TRBJ2-5 | TRBV5-1 | NA | TRBD2 | 15 | CASSLSAGGRETQYF | TGCGCCAGCAGCTTGTCCGCGGGGGGAAGAGAGACCCAGTACTTC
TRBJ1-2 | TRBV5-4 | NA | TRBD1 | 14 | CASSSRQGDYGYTF | TGTGCCAGCAGCTCACGACAGGGGGACTATGGCTACACCTTC
TRBJ2-7 | TRBV3-1 | NA | NA | 15 | CASSQEGRSIVEQYF | TGTGCCAGCAGCCAAGAGGGACGAAGCATAGTCGAGCAGTACTTC
TRBJ2-7 | TRBV5-1 | NA | NA | 15 | CASSSGVGLSYEQYF | TGCGCCAGCAGCTCCGGCGTTGGTCTATCCTACGAGCAGTACTTC
TRBJ2-5 | TRBV10-3 | many | TRBD2 | 15 | CAISDNGGAVETQYF | TGTGCCATCAGTGACAACGGGGGGGCCGTTGAGACCCAGTACTTC
TRBJ2-4 | TRBV6-5 | many | NA | 15 | CASARGGLAKNIQYF | TGTGCCAGCGCCAGAGGGGGGTTAGCCAAAAACATTCAGTACTTC
TRBJ1-3 | TRBV5-1 | few | NA | 15 | CASSPGTSSGNTIYF | TGCGCCAGCAGCCCCGGGACATCGTCTGGAAACACCATATATTTT
TRBJ1-2 | TRBV7-9 | many | TRBD1 | 15 | CASSKGQGWRNGYTF | TGTGCCAGCAGCAAAGGACAGGGGTGGAGGAATGGCTACACCTTC
TRBJ2-7 | TRBV27 | NA | NA | 14 | CASSFGRLSYEQYF | TGTGCCAGCAGTTTCGGACGGCTCTCCTACGAGCAGTACTTC
TRBJ2-1 | TRBV6-6 | many | TRBD2 | 17 | CASSSASGGAAYNEQFF | TGTGCCAGCAGTTCTGCTAGCGGGGGGGCGGCCTACAATGAGCAGTTCTTC
TRBJ1-5 | TRBV6-2/TRBV6-3 | NA | NA | 15 | CASSYRGGRGQPQHF | TGTGCCAGCAGTTACCGGGGGGGGCGTGGACAGCCCCAGCATTTT
TRBJ1-1 | TRBV7-9 | many | NA | 14 | CASTPWTVNTEAFF | TGTGCCAGCACCCCATGGACGGTGAACACTGAAGCTTTCTTT
TRBJ2-6 | TRBV28 | many | TRBD1 | 17 | CASSLPLTGVGANVLTF | TGTGCCAGCAGTTTACCCCTCACAGGGGTTGGGGCCAACGTCCTGACTTTC
TRBJ2-6 | TRBV14 | NA | NA | 15 | CASSQEHSGANVLTF | TGTGCCAGCAGCCAAGAGCACTCTGGGGCCAACGTCCTGACTTTC
TRBJ2-5 | TRBV7-9 | many | NA | 15 | CASSLGFEAGETQYF | TGTGCCAGCAGCTTAGGATTTGAGGCAGGGGAGACCCAGTACTTC
TRBJ2-5 | TRBV27 | many | NA | 14 | CASSFRASLETQYF | TGTGCCAGCAGTTTTCGGGCTAGCCTAGAGACCCAGTACTTC
TRBJ2-3 | TRBV20-1 | many | NA | 14 | CSASGIEVTDTQYF | TGCAGTGCTAGTGGGATAGAAGTCACAGATACGCAGTATTTT
TRBJ2-3 | TRBV6-4 | many | NA | 14 | CASATGFSTDTQYF | TGTGCCAGCGCGACAGGATTTAGCACAGATACGCAGTATTTT
TRBJ2-1 | TRBV9 | many | NA | 10 | CASGNNEQFF | TGTGCCAGTGGGAACAATGAGCAGTTCTTC
TRBJ1-5 | TRBV7-2 | many | NA | 15 | CASSLEGRVDQPQHF | TGTGCCAGCAGCTTAGAGGGGAGAGTGGATCAGCCCCAGCATTTT